These T cell receptor beta chains were read from a single sample in a study of Graves' ophthalmopathy and Graves' hyperthyroidism. TCRdb re-derived calls from the multiplex PCR reads in MiXCR, one entry per CDR3 protein. The sample holds 350,000 to 450,000 distinct CDR3 sequences, around 21% seen once. The sample taken for sequencing was peripheral blood. These TCRs come from a woman aged 18-30 years with stable Graves' hyperthyroidism. CDR3s include the opening cysteine and the closing phenylalanine or tryptophan. Not every row has a clone size; where given, it reads once, few, many or a size class.

V: TRBV11-2; size: NA; J: TRBJ1-1; CDR3: CASSSGGPSSTEAFF
V: TRBV4-3; size: many; J: TRBJ2-5; CDR3: CASSERAGAKGETQYF
V: TRBV12-3/TRBV12-4; size: many; J: TRBJ2-7; CDR3: CASRIGDEQYF
V: TRBV30; size: few; J: TRBJ1-1; CDR3: CACHRGITEAFF
V: TRBV6-4; size: NA; J: TRBJ1-2; CDR3: CASSPHRAGGGYTF
V: TRBV2; size: many; J: TRBJ2-7; CDR3: CASRASYEQYF
V: TRBV10-3; size: many; J: TRBJ2-2; CDR3: CAITDRGHGELFF
V: TRBV6-2/TRBV6-3; size: many; J: TRBJ2-2; CDR3: CASTLPGLADTGELFF
V: TRBV12-3/TRBV12-4; size: NA; J: TRBJ1-6; CDR3: CASKLRDRVSPLHF
V: TRBV5-4; size: many; J: TRBJ2-7; CDR3: CASSLRILSWFEGQGIGYEQYF
V: TRBV30; size: NA; J: TRBJ1-1; CDR3: CACRKGSFGTEAFF
V: TRBV7-2; size: many; J: TRBJ2-5; CDR3: CASSLNLVSTQYF
V: TRBV6-5; size: many; J: TRBJ1-2; CDR3: CASSYGRANYGYTF
V: TRBV29-1; size: many; J: TRBJ2-7; CDR3: CSVRLAGGAVYEQYF
V: TRBV7-2; size: many; J: TRBJ2-7; CDR3: CASRASGSRTYEQYF
V: TRBV12-3/TRBV12-4; size: many; J: TRBJ1-3; CDR3: CASRPGRRGNTIYF
V: TRBV6-5; size: NA; J: TRBJ1-6; CDR3: CASSYRAGMDNSPLHF
V: TRBV5-1; size: many; J: TRBJ2-2; CDR3: CASSSFYYLTPQNTGELFF
V: TRBV12-3/TRBV12-4; size: NA; J: TRBJ1-3; CDR3: CAKQGGSSTDSGNTIYF
V: TRBV6-1; size: NA; J: TRBJ1-2; CDR3: CASSPAGYGYTF
V: TRBV20-1; size: many; J: TRBJ1-5; CDR3: CSALTAFYSNQPQHF
V: TRBV10-3; size: NA; J: TRBJ1-5; CDR3: CAISAGTGNYQPQHF
V: TRBV5-1; size: many; J: TRBJ2-5; CDR3: CASSLGLAIQETQYF
V: TRBV6-5; size: many; J: TRBJ2-4; CDR3: CASSYGEGNIKYF
V: TRBV6-2/TRBV6-3; size: NA; J: TRBJ2-2; CDR3: CVSIEPDGELFF
V: TRBV19; size: NA; J: TRBJ1-1; CDR3: CASITGTTEAFF
V: TRBV27; size: many; J: TRBJ1-1; CDR3: CASSLRGGVNTEAFF
V: TRBV6-1; size: many; J: TRBJ1-1; CDR3: CASPPPTGTNTEAFF
V: TRBV18; size: NA; J: TRBJ2-5; CDR3: CASSPRRAGETQYF
V: TRBV20-1; size: NA; J: TRBJ2-7; CDR3: CSARDRVTYEQYF
V: TRBV10-3; size: NA; J: TRBJ1-1; CDR3: CAIKAETSTEAFF
V: TRBV6-1; size: NA; J: TRBJ1-2; CDR3: CASSPEGGSGYTF
V: TRBV20-1; size: many; J: TRBJ2-7; CDR3: CRPSGVGGPHEQYF
V: TRBV30; size: many; J: TRBJ2-2; CDR3: CAWSSGDTGELFF
V: TRBV13; size: few; J: TRBJ1-6; CDR3: CASSEAFTGRNNSPLHF
V: TRBV20-1; size: many; J: TRBJ1-5; CDR3: CSAHRDNNQPQHF
V: TRBV9; size: NA; J: TRBJ2-7; CDR3: CASSVDPSAYEQYF
V: TRBV11-2; size: NA; J: TRBJ2-2; CDR3: CASSLVGTGVTNTGELFF
V: TRBV12-3/TRBV12-4; size: NA; J: TRBJ2-5; CDR3: CASSPDSPPSGTQYF
V: TRBV6-4; size: NA; J: TRBJ1-1; CDR3: CASSERPALKAFF
V: TRBV10-3; size: many; J: TRBJ1-5; CDR3: CAISRSSGQPQHF
V: TRBV28; size: many; J: TRBJ1-1; CDR3: CASSFLRATEAFF
V: TRBV30; size: few; J: TRBJ1-1; CDR3: CAWRATVVTQAFF
V: TRBV7-9; size: few; J: TRBJ1-1; CDR3: CASSLREGETEAFF
V: TRBV20-1; size: many; J: TRBJ1-2; CDR3: CSARAGTAYGYTF
V: TRBV29-1; size: many; J: TRBJ1-1; CDR3: CSVAMKQALNTEAFF
V: TRBV28; size: many; J: TRBJ2-7; CDR3: CASSFPGGGRRTLYF
V: TRBV5-1; size: NA; J: TRBJ1-2; CDR3: CASSLVTPDGGYTF
V: TRBV6-1; size: NA; J: TRBJ1-1; CDR3: CASSEIHRNTEAFF
V: TRBV12-3/TRBV12-4; size: many; J: TRBJ1-3; CDR3: CASSSRVGDSGNTIYF
V: TRBV11-2; size: many; J: TRBJ2-7; CDR3: CASSPWTSGRGEQYF
V: TRBV12-3/TRBV12-4; size: many; J: TRBJ1-2; CDR3: CASSLVEMAYGYTF